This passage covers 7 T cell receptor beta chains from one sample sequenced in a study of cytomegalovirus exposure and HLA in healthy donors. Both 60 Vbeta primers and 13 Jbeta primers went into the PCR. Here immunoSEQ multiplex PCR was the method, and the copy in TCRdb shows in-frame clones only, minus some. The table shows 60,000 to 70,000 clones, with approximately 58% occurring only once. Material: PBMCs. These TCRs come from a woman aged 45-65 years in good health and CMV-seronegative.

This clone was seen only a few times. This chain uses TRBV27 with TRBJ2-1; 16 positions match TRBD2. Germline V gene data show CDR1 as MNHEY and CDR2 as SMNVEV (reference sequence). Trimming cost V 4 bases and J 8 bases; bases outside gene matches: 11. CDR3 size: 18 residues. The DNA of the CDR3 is TGTGCCAGCAGTTCACCCCCGGGACTAGCGGGAGGGCCCTATGAGCAGTTCTTC. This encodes CASSSPPGLAGGPYEQFF.

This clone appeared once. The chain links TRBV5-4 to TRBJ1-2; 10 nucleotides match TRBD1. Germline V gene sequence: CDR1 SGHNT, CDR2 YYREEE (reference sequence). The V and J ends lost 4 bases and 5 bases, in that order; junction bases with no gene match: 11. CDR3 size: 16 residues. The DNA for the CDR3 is TGTGCCAGCAGCCGTGTATCGGACAGGGGGAGATATGGCTACACCTTC. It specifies CASSRVSDRGRYGYTF.

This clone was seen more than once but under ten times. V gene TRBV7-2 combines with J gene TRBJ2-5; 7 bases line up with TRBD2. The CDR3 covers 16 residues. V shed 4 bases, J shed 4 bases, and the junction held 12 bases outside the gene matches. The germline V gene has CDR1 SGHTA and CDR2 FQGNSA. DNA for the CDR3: TGTGCCAGCAGCTCACGGCCTCCGGGAGGTGGAGAGACCCAGTACTTC. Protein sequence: CASSSRPPGGGETQYF.

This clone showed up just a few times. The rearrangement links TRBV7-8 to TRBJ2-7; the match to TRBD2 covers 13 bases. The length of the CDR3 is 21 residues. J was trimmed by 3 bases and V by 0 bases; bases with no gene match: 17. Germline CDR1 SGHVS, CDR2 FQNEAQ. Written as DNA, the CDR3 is TGTGCCAGCAGCTTAGCGCAGCGGGGAAAGGGACTAGCGGGATATCTCTACGAGCAGTACTTC. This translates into CASSLAQRGKGLAGYLYEQYF.

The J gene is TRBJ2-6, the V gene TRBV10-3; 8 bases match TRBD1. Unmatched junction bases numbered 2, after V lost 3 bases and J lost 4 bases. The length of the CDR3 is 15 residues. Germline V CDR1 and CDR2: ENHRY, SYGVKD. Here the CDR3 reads CAISDRGLGANVLTF. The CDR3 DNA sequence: TGTGCCATCAGTGACAGGGGGCTGGGGGCCAACGTCCTGACTTTC.

The chain's CDR3 is CSCLGGPRYNEQFF. The CDR3, as DNA: TGCAGCTGCCTCGGTGGGCCTCGGTACAATGAGCAGTTCTTC. V and J are TRBV29-1 and TRBJ2-1; D is undetermined. CDR1 is SQVTM, CDR2 ANQGSEA, per germline. The V end lost 8 bases, the J end lost 4 bases, and 18 bases lay between the germline ends. CDR3 length equals 14 residues.

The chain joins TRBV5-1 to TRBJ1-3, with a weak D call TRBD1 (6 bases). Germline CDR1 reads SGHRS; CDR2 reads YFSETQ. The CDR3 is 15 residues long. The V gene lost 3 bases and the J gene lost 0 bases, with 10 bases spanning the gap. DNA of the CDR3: TGCGCCAGCAGCTCGGACAGTCGCTCTGGAAACACCATATATTTT. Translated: CASSSDSRSGNTIYF.